Shown below are 24 T cell receptor beta chains from a single sample sequenced in a study of metastatic and nonmetastatic thyroid tumors. TCRdb used MiXCR to call clones anew from the PCR reads. Here the sample spans 20,000 or so clones, approximately 11% being singletons. No patient received treatment before thyroid surgery. The sample comprised blood. Receptors were obtained from a female donor with papillary thyroid cancer or a benign thyroid nodule (not recorded which). Some clones in this sample may be carry-over from other donors' samples.

This clone was seen ten or more times. The V gene is TRBV7-9, the J gene TRBJ1-1; no firm D call. Germline-derived CDR1 and CDR2 are SEHNR and FQNEAQ (reference sequence). The CDR3 covers 14 residues. Trimming removed 5 bases from V and 0 bases from J, with 10 bases in between. The CDR3 DNA reads as TGTGCCAGCAGCCTCAGTGAGTTGAACACTGAAGCTTTCTTT. Translation gives CASSLSELNTEAFF.

This clone was seen ten or more times. The V and J genes are TRBV2 and TRBJ2-7; D gene uncertain. The V and J ends lost 1 base and 3 bases respectively, with 7 bases between them. In germline, CDR1 is SNHLY, CDR2 FYNNEI. The CDR3 is 13 amino acids. CDR3 nucleotides: TGTGCCAGCAGTGAAGACCTATTCTACGAGCAGTACTTC. This translates into CASSEDLFYEQYF.

The gene calls are TRBV5-1 and TRBJ1-2, with 7 nucleotides matching TRBD1. Trimming at V came to 3 bases and at J to 1 base, leaving 12 bases not matched to a gene. Germline CDR1 SGHRS, CDR2 YFSETQ. There are 17 residues in the CDR3. CDR3 sequence: CASSSRGGRTLNYGYTF. In nucleotides, the CDR3 is TGCGCCAGCAGCTCCAGGGGGGGACGGACCCTTAACTATGGCTACACCTTC.

This clone was found many times. V usage is TRBV7-2 and J usage is TRBJ2-7; TRBD1 or TRBD2 may be the D gene (6 bases each). V lost 5 bases, J lost 0 bases, and 17 bases lay in between. This CDR3 region has 16 residues. CDR1 is SGHTA, CDR2 FQGNSA, per germline. CDR3 in DNA: TGTGCCAGCAGCCGGACGGGGGCGACGAGCTCCTACGAGCAGTACTTC. Translation gives CASSRTGATSSYEQYF.

This clone rates as medium-sized. This chain joins TRBV28 and TRBJ1-5; D not certain. Germline V gives CDR1 MDHEN, CDR2 SYDVKM. Trimming left V 5 bases short and J 2 bases short, with 10 bases between. CDR3 length equals 14 residues. This chain's CDR3 is CASSRGWGNQPQHF. For the CDR3, the DNA is TGTGCCAGCAGTCGGGGTTGGGGCAATCAGCCCCAGCATTTT.

This clone was detected ten times or more. The J gene is TRBJ2-5, the V gene TRBV7-3; TRBD2 agrees at 8 bases. V shed 5 bases and J 2 bases; nucleotides not matched to a gene: 4. Germline V gene sequence: CDR1 SGHTA, CDR2 FQGTGA. This CDR3 comprises 14 residues. The CDR3 reads CASSPGLEQETQYF. CDR3 in DNA: TGTGCCAGCAGCCCGGGACTAGAACAAGAGACCCAGTACTTC.

In this sample, this clone turned up many times. Other DNA sequences in this specimen translate into the identical CDR3. This chain connects TRBV19 to TRBJ2-4; the D gene is possibly TRBD2 (6 bases). Germline V gives CDR1 LNHDA, CDR2 SQIVND (reference sequence). V lost 8 bases and J lost 2, with 16 bases in between. This CDR3 is 15 amino acids long. CDR3 coding DNA: TGTGCCAGTCGGTTTTCGGCGGGGACCAAAAACATTCAGTACTTC. Residues: CASRFSAGTKNIQYF.

This clone was recorded many times. The genes are TRBV20-1 and TRBJ2-2, with D possibly being TRBD1 (7 bases). CDR1 and CDR2 (germline): DFQATT, SNEGSKA (reference sequence). The CDR3 is made up of 18 amino acids. V lost 6 bases and J lost 3, with 26 bases in between. CDR3 region: CSAIGPQGGRGDTGELFF. In DNA, the CDR3 is TGCAGTGCCATCGGACCGCAGGGGGGTCGTGGAGACACCGGGGAGCTGTTTTTT.

By sample fraction, this clone is medium-sized. The V and J genes are TRBV6-5 and TRBJ2-2; 7 bases align to TRBD2. The germline V gene encodes CDR1 MNHEY and CDR2 SVGAGI. This CDR3 region has 15 residues. The V segment lost 0 bases and the J segment 4 bases; nucleotides outside the gene matches: 2. Written as DNA, the CDR3 is TGTGCCAGCAGTTACTCGAAGCGGGGCACCGGGGAGCTGTTTTTT. Translating it yields CASSYSKRGTGELFF.

This clone has ten or more counts. The chain joins TRBV25-1 to TRBJ2-3, with 12 bases lining up with TRBD2. The CDR3 contains 21 residues. The germline V gene has CDR1 MGHDK and CDR2 SYGVNS. J was trimmed by 0 bases and V by 3 bases; bases with no gene match: 16. The CDR3 DNA reads TGTGCCAGCAGTGACACCTCACTCCACCCTAGCGGGGGGGGGAGCACAGATACGCAGTATTTT. Its translation: CASSDTSLHPSGGGSTDTQYF.

In this sample, this clone is medium-sized. This chain connects TRBV15 to TRBJ2-7; D unclear. The ends were cut back, 3 bases at V and 2 bases at J, with 11 bases in the middle. Germline CDR1 and CDR2: LNHNV and YYDKDF (reference sequence). This CDR3 comprises 14 residues. For the CDR3, the DNA is TGTGCCACCAGCAGCCAGGAACCCCCCTACGAGCAGTACTTC. This translates into CATSSQEPPYEQYF.

The gene calls are TRBV19 and TRBJ2-5; D unclear. This CDR3 has 16 amino acids. Trimming removed 4 bases from V and 3 bases from J, with 18 bases in between. Germline V gene data show CDR1 as LNHDA and CDR2 as SQIVND (reference sequence). The CDR3 protein is CASSSRKGAEEETQYF. The CDR3 DNA reads as TGTGCCAGTAGTAGCCGGAAGGGTGCGGAAGAAGAGACCCAGTACTTC.

This clone was counted ten times or more. CDR3 bases: TGCGCCAGCAGCGGTACTAGCGGGAGATTTGGAGGGCTCGGGACCCAGTACTTC. The encoded protein is CASSGTSGRFGGLGTQYF. The chain links TRBV5-1 to TRBJ2-5, with 11 bases lining up with TRBD2. With 4 bases clipped from V and 7 bases from J, the junction kept 18 bases outside the gene matches. The CDR3 runs to 18 residues. Germline V gives CDR1 SGHRS, CDR2 YFSETQ.

This clone occurred many times. The chain uses TRBV30 and TRBJ1-5; D ambiguous. Germline V gene sequence: CDR1 GTSNPN, CDR2 SVGIG (reference sequence). The CDR3 totals 14 residues. The germline V and J ends were trimmed by 3 bases and 1 base, with 10 bases remaining between them. CDR3 DNA sequence: TGTGCCTGGAGCGAATTAGACAGCAATCAGCCCCAGCATTTT. It specifies CAWSELDSNQPQHF.

This clone is categorized as medium-sized. CDR3 region: CASSYSRAEMNTEAFF. CDR3 coding DNA: TGTGCCAGCAGTTACTCGAGGGCCGAGATGAACACTGAAGCTTTCTTT. This chain links TRBV6-2 or TRBV6-3 with TRBJ1-1; D is undetermined. Trimming stripped 0 bases from V and 0 bases from J, with 11 bases between. CDR1 is MNHEY and CDR2 is SVGEGT in the germline V gene. CDR3 size: 16 residues.

This clone was picked up many times. This chain uses TRBV4-1 with TRBJ2-3; 7 positions match TRBD2. The CDR3 runs to 15 residues. Trimming cost V 5 bases and J 0 bases; bases outside gene matches: 5. In germline, CDR1 is MGHRA, CDR2 YSYEKL. The CDR3 sequence: CASSLTSVSTDTQYF. The DNA of the CDR3 is TGCGCCAGCAGCTTAACTAGCGTAAGCACAGATACGCAGTATTTT.

The table lists this clone with a count of one. It may be a read error: a sequence one base away is much more abundant. The chain carries TRBV5-4 and TRBJ1-6, with 10 bases lining up with TRBD1. From germline, CDR1 is SGHNT and CDR2 YYREEE (reference sequence). This CDR3 is built from 12 residues. CDR3 bases: TGTGCCATCAGCTTAGGGACAGGGGATGTCCACTTT. Translated, it gives CAISLGTGDVHF.

There are many counts of this clone. V is TRBV30 and J is TRBJ2-5; 8 nucleotides line up with TRBD1. Germline values: CDR1 GTSNPN, CDR2 SVGIG (reference sequence). Losses at the gene ends were 5 bases for V and 0 bases for J; bases not matched to a gene: 11. The CDR3 consists of 16 residues. In DNA, the CDR3 is TGTGCCTGGGGCCTTGGACAGGGTATTTACCAAGAGACCCAGTACTTC. Its translation is CAWGLGQGIYQETQYF.

This clone was seen at least ten times. The CDR3 loop reads CASSLEAGGLYEQYF. Here the CDR3 DNA reads TGTGCCAGCAGCTTAGAAGCGGGAGGGCTCTACGAGCAGTACTTC. The chain employs TRBV7-8 and TRBJ2-7; 10 nucleotides match TRBD2. Germline V gene lookup returns CDR1 SGHVS and CDR2 FQNEAQ. The J segment lost 3 bases and the V segment lost 1 base, leaving 3 bases of the junction unmatched. CDR3 length equals 15 residues.

Details on this clone: Given a much more abundant clone one base away, this may be a read error. The V and J genes are TRBV20-1 and TRBJ2-2; D is perhaps TRBD1 (5 bases). Germline V CDR1 and CDR2: DFQATT, SNEGSKA (reference sequence). The CDR3 spans 12 residues. The CDR3 loop is CNASDSPGELFF. Written as DNA, the CDR3 is TGCAATGCTAGTGACAGTCCCGGGGAGCTGTTTTTT.

This clone was found many times. The gene calls are TRBV7-2 and TRBJ2-7; the match to TRBD2 covers 10 bases. This CDR3 comprises 14 residues. Germline CDR1 reads SGHTA; CDR2 reads FQGNSA. J lost 4 bases, V lost 3 bases, and 3 bases had no gene match. Here the CDR3 reads CASSLTSGPYEQYF. For the CDR3, the DNA is TGTGCCAGCAGCTTGACTAGCGGGCCGTACGAGCAGTACTTC.

Of note for this clone: A much larger clone sits a single nucleotide away, making a read error possible. This sequence joins TRBV7-6 and TRBJ2-3, with TRBD2 identical over 11 bases. The CDR3 consists of 16 residues. V gave up 1 base and J gave up 6 bases; unmatched junction bases: 6. Germline V gene data show CDR1 as SGHVS and CDR2 as FNYEAQ. In nucleotides, the CDR3 is TGTGCCAGCAGCTTAGTACTAGCGGGAGTCACGGATACGCAGTATTTT. Its protein is CASSLVLAGVTDTQYF. Full variable domain (rest looked up from reference TRBV7-6 and TRBJ2-3): GAGVSQSPRYKVTKRGQDVALRCDPISGHVSLYWYRQALGQGPEFLTYFNYEAQQDKSGLPNDRFSAERPEGSISTLTIQRTEQRDSAMYRCASSLVLAGVTDTQYFGPGTRLTVL.

The table lists this clone with many counts. The chain links TRBV4-1 to TRBJ2-1; D remains unclear. Germline V gene data show CDR1 as MGHRA and CDR2 as YSYEKL. V shed 3 bases and J shed 5 bases, with 14 bases lying between them. The CDR3 has 15 residues. The CDR3: CASSHRIGFDNEQFF. The CDR3 DNA reads as TGCGCCAGCAGCCACCGCATTGGATTCGACAATGAGCAGTTCTTC.

This clone is medium-sized (0.01 to 0.1%) by share. V gene TRBV27 combines with J gene TRBJ2-7, with D possibly TRBD2 on 6 matching bases. The V end was cut by 5 bases, the J end by 3 bases, with 14 bases between. The CDR3 has 14 amino acids. Germline lookup yields CDR1 MNHEY and CDR2 SMNVEV (reference sequence). The CDR3 coding sequence is TGTGCCAGCAGTCCACATGGACTAAGCTACGAGCAGTACTTC. Translation: CASSPHGLSYEQYF.